The next 15 T cell receptor beta chains were all read from a single sample in a study of CD8 T cells in ankylosing spondylitis. MiXCR was run by TCRdb on the 5' RACE reads, yielding one entry per CDR3 protein. The sample holds 30,000 to 40,000 distinct CDR3 sequences, 10% seen once. The sequencing input was blood, either unsorted or a sorted T cell fraction (not recorded which). The receptors here all came from a male donor with ankylosing spondylitis or in good health (not recorded which).

This clonotype was observed at least ten times. The chain couples TRBV5-1 to TRBJ2-7; 8 bases are a match to TRBD2. This CDR3 is 15 amino acids long. CDR1 is SGHRS and CDR2 is YFSETQ in the germline V gene. J lost 7 bases, V lost 0 bases, and 9 bases had no gene match. The CDR3: CASSLGSGGPDEQYF. The CDR3 DNA is TGCGCCAGCAGCTTGGGATCGGGAGGGCCGGATGAGCAGTACTTC. Filled out from reference TRBV5-1 and TRBJ2-7, the complete variable domain reads KAGVTQTPRYLIKTRGQQVTLSCSPISGHRSVSWYQQTPGQGLQFLFEYFSETQRNKGNFPGRFSGRQFSNSRSEMNVSTLELGDSALYLCASSLGSGGPDEQYFGPGTRLTVT.

The chain couples TRBV20-1 to TRBJ2-3, with 7 bases identical to TRBD2. The CDR3 covers 15 residues. The V gene end was trimmed by 3 bases and the J gene end by 5 bases; junction bases not matched to a gene: 11. Germline CDR1 reads DFQATT; CDR2 reads SNEGSKA (reference sequence). CDR3 loop: CSASWRERGRDTQYF. As DNA, the CDR3 is TGCAGTGCTAGTTGGCGGGAGCGGGGTAGAGATACGCAGTATTTT.

This chain uses TRBV6-6 with TRBJ1-1; TRBD1 agrees at 7 bases. Germline V gene data show CDR1 as MNHNY and CDR2 as SVGAGI (reference sequence). The CDR3 contains 12 residues. The J segment lost 6 bases and the V segment lost 5 bases, leaving 3 bases of the junction unmatched. CDR3 amino acids: CASSRQGAEAFF. CDR3 DNA sequence: TGTGCCAGCAGTAGACAGGGCGCTGAAGCTTTCTTT.

This chain joins TRBV14 and TRBJ1-2; D gene unclear. V was shortened by 2 bases and J by 8 bases, with 12 bases between the two germline ends. Looked up from germline, CDR1 is SGHDN and CDR2 is FVKESK. CDR3 length equals 13 residues. CDR3 nucleotide sequence: TGTGCCAGCAGCCAACCGGGCTCGAGGGGCTACACCTTC. Protein sequence: CASSQPGSRGYTF.

In its sample, this clonotype was seen a few times. J is TRBJ2-5 and V is TRBV2; D may match TRBD1 or TRBD2 (5 bases each). Germline V lookup: CDR1 SNHLY, CDR2 FYNNEI. The V end lost 6 bases, the J end lost 4 bases, and 12 bases lay between the germline ends. This CDR3 comprises 13 residues. The CDR3 nucleotides are TGTGCCAGCAGGCCCGGGACGGGAGAGACCCAGTACTTC. It encodes CASRPGTGETQYF. Supplemented by reference TRBV2 and TRBJ2-5, the full variable domain reads EPEVTQTPSHQVTQMGQEVILRCVPISNHLYFYWYRQILGQKVEFLVSFYNNEISEKSEIFDDQFSVERPDGSNFTLKIRSTKLEDSAMYFCASRPGTGETQYFGPGTRLLVL.

This clonotype appeared many times. The chain has TRBV11-2 and TRBJ2-7, with 13 bases lining up with TRBD2. Looked up from germline, CDR1 is SGHAT and CDR2 is FQNNGV. The V gene end was trimmed by 7 bases and the J gene end by 1 base; junction bases not matched to a gene: 13. The CDR3 spans 18 residues. The CDR3 DNA reads TGTGCCAGCACCGTCCGGACTAGCGGGAGAGGTGGGTCCTACGAGCAGTACTTC. This gives the protein CASTVRTSGRGGSYEQYF.

This clonotype was observed many times. This chain uses TRBV7-9 with TRBJ2-1; D is tentatively TRBD1 or TRBD2 (5 bases each). Germline V gene lookup returns CDR1 SEHNR and CDR2 FQNEAQ (reference sequence). The CDR3 covers 15 residues. Trimming left V 6 bases short and J 0 bases short, with 12 bases between. The CDR3 nucleotides are TGTGCCAGCAGTCGAGGGCAGGGCTCCTACAATGAGCAGTTCTTC. Translating it yields CASSRGQGSYNEQFF.

This clonotype came up many times. The V call is TRBV9, the J call TRBJ2-3; D perhaps matches TRBD2 (7 bases). There are 18 residues in the CDR3. CDR1 SGDLS and CDR2 YYNGEE come from the germline V gene. V was clipped by 4 bases and J by 4 bases, with 25 bases between them. Here the CDR3 reads CASSLTALEGGQADTQYF. The CDR3 nucleotides read TGTGCCAGCAGCTTGACAGCCCTGGAGGGGGGGCAGGCAGATACGCAGTATTTT.

This clonotype was seen at least ten times. The chain couples TRBV7-2 to TRBJ1-1; the D gene is possibly TRBD1 (6 bases). CDR3 size: 13 residues. Germline CDR1 and CDR2: SGHTA and FQGNSA. Trimming removed 1 base at V and 5 bases at J, with 8 bases between. The CDR3, as DNA: TGTGCCAGCAGCTTAGTTACAGGGACTGAAGCTTTCTTT. Protein: CASSLVTGTEAFF.

This clonotype was counted at least ten times. CDR3 coding DNA: TGTGCCAGCAGCCCCGTTAGCAGCATCACAGATACGCAGTATTTT. It encodes CASSPVSSITDTQYF. V usage is TRBV9 and J usage is TRBJ2-3, with unresolved D. V was cut by 4 bases and J by 2 bases, with 14 bases left in between. The CDR3 length is 15 residues. Germline values: CDR1 SGDLS, CDR2 YYNGEE.

This chain links TRBV24-1 with TRBJ2-1; 11 bases are shared with TRBD2. V lost 3 bases, J lost 9 bases, and 9 bases stayed unmatched. This CDR3 has 16 residues. Germline values: CDR1 KGHDR, CDR2 SFDVKD. This chain's CDR3 is CATSDPLAGGQGEQFF. The CDR3 DNA reads as TGTGCCACCAGTGATCCCTTAGCGGGAGGGCAGGGTGAGCAGTTCTTC.

The CDR3: CASSSEGGFNEKLFF. The CDR3 DNA reads TGTGCCAGCAGCTCGGAGGGCGGGTTTAATGAAAAACTGTTTTTT. The chain carries TRBV7-9 and TRBJ1-4; D is ambiguous. CDR1 is SEHNR and CDR2 is FQNEAQ in the germline V gene (reference sequence). Trimming stripped 4 bases from V and 4 bases from J, with 13 bases between. The CDR3 totals 15 residues. Full variable domain (rest looked up from reference TRBV7-9 and TRBJ1-4): DTGVSQNPRHKITKRGQNVTFRCDPISEHNRLYWYRQTLGQGPEFLTYFQNEAQLEKSRLLSDRFSAERPKGSFSTLEIQRTEQGDSAMYLCASSSEGGFNEKLFFGSGTQLSVL.

The chain combines TRBV6-1 with TRBJ2-1; 9 nucleotides align to TRBD2. The J segment lost 2 bases and the V segment lost 5 bases, leaving 7 bases of the junction unmatched. Per the germline V gene, CDR1 is MNHNS and CDR2 is SASEGT. The CDR3 is 16 amino acids. CDR3 in DNA: TGTGCCAGCAGTAACGCGGGACTAGCCGCCTACAATGAGCAGTTCTTC. Its translation: CASSNAGLAAYNEQFF.

The rearrangement links TRBV20-1 to TRBJ2-3; D is ambiguous. CDR3 length: 13 residues. V was pared by 1 base and J by 2 bases, with 7 bases between. The germline V gene has CDR1 DFQATT and CDR2 SNEGSKA (reference sequence). The CDR3 here is CSARGQNTDTQYF. The CDR3 DNA is TGCAGTGCTAGAGGGCAGAACACAGATACGCAGTATTTT.

In its sample, this clonotype was seen many times. This chain links TRBV5-1 with TRBJ1-2, with D perhaps TRBD1 (6 bases). Trimming cost V 6 bases and J 7 bases, with 16 bases left between them. The CDR3 contains 13 residues. In germline, CDR1 is SGHRS, CDR2 YFSETQ. CDR3 sequence reads: CASNVAGEGGYTF. DNA for the CDR3: TGCGCCAGCAACGTAGCAGGGGAAGGTGGCTACACCTTC. Based on the CDR3 plus reference TRBV5-1 and TRBJ1-2, the full variable domain is KAGVTQTPRYLIKTRGQQVTLSCSPISGHRSVSWYQQTPGQGLQFLFEYFSETQRNKGNFPGRFSGRQFSNSRSEMNVSTLELGDSALYLCASNVAGEGGYTFGSGTRLTVV.